These T cell receptor beta chains were read from a single sample in a study of post-analysis software for immune sequencing data. TCRdb redid the calling of the PCR reads with MiXCR, one entry per CDR3 protein. In the table there are about 800,000 distinct CDR3 sequences, 30% of which are singletons. The sequencing sample was made of blood. The source is a girl under 18 with multiple sclerosis. Each CDR3 is given without its conserved first and last residue. The D gene is left open where the match is weak.

TRBD1,TRBV11-2,TRBJ2-5,ASSLEMPGTGNQETQY
TRBD2,TRBV4-3,TRBJ2-3,ASSQDRSGTSGVDTQY
-,TRBV12-3/TRBV12-4,TRBJ1-5,ASSLRGMGRPQH
-,TRBV20-1,TRBJ1-2,SAKTDHSGGYT
-,TRBV28,TRBJ2-5,ASSSLYGTSEETQY
TRBD1,TRBV12-3/TRBV12-4,TRBJ1-1,ASTMTGRNTEAF
TRBD1,TRBV20-1,TRBJ2-1,SASQGQGNNEQF
-,TRBV4-1,TRBJ1-5,ASSQEGAGQPQH
-,TRBV6-5,TRBJ2-2,ASRPQNTGELF
-,TRBV27,-,ASSRGHDIQY
-,TRBV7-2,TRBJ2-5,ASSSDPGARETQY
-,TRBV28,TRBJ1-1,ASSSAYGGAF
TRBD1,TRBV7-9,TRBJ1-1,ASSLVQGAAEAF
TRBD1,TRBV29-1,TRBJ1-1,SVEQGAFTEAF
-,TRBV12-3/TRBV12-4,TRBJ2-3,ASSYRFPDTQY
TRBD2,TRBV20-1,TRBJ2-5,SAEPGGTPRDQY